A single sample gave rise to the 11 T cell receptor beta chains below, sequenced in a study of cytomegalovirus exposure and HLA in healthy donors (dated by TCRdb to about 2017). To prepare the library, the immunoSEQ multiplex PCR assay was applied. The multiplex PCR relied on a mix of 60 forward primers for TCR Vbeta segments and 13 reverse primers for TCR Jbeta segments. TCRdb provides this immuneACCESS table in a form limited to in-frame rearrangements. Some clones are lacking; in checked studies, under half of them reflect an unresolved V gene, and why the rest are absent is not known. The sample table contains about 210,000 clones; only one count was recorded for roughly 85% of them. Of the sample, about 1.7% falls within the top ten clones. The sample comprised PBMCs. These TCRs come from a male donor in good health and CMV-seronegative.

This clone was detected only a few times. The chain combines TRBV30 with TRBJ1-6; a possible D gene is TRBD1 (5 bases). Between the trimmed V and J ends, which lost 3 bases and 10 bases, there was a span of 16 bases. Germline CDR1 reads GTSNPN; CDR2 reads SVGIG (reference sequence). The CDR3 extends over 14 amino acids. The CDR3 nucleotides read TGTGCCTGGAGCGCACGGGAGGGGTCGTCACCCCTCCACTTT. Encoded protein: CAWSAREGSSPLHF.

The CDR3 nucleotides read TGTGCCAGCAGTTTAGTCCTAGCGGGAGGGCACGGGGAGCTGTTTTTT. Translation gives CASSLVLAGGHGELFF. The V gene is TRBV27, the J gene TRBJ2-2; 12 bases fit TRBD2. Germline V gene lookup returns CDR1 MNHEY and CDR2 SMNVEV (reference sequence). The CDR3 spans 16 residues. V was pared by 2 bases and J by 7 bases, with 5 bases of the junction left unmatched.

The chain has TRBV11-3 and TRBJ2-2; D gene ambiguous. The CDR3 runs 12 residues. V lost 5 bases to trimming and J lost 3 bases, with 4 bases between them. The germline CDR1 and CDR2 sequences are SGHNT and YENEEA. Here the CDR3 DNA reads TGTGCCAGCAGCCCCTACACCGGGGAGCTGTTTTTT. Amino acid sequence: CASSPYTGELFF.

The chain combines TRBV4-3 with TRBJ2-2; TRBD1 is a possible D gene (5 bases). Deletions cut 3 bases from V and 5 bases from J, with 19 bases between. This CDR3 spans 17 amino acids. Germline-derived CDR1 and CDR2 are LGHNA and YSLEER. The CDR3 sequence is CASSHPSTVEGTGELFF. DNA for the CDR3: TGCGCCAGCAGCCACCCCTCGACAGTTGAAGGGACCGGGGAGCTGTTTTTT.

The gene calls are TRBV9 and TRBJ2-1; 9 bases are a match to TRBD2. Germline CDR1 reads SGDLS; CDR2 reads YYNGEE. Trimming at V came to 0 bases and at J to 10 bases, leaving 5 bases not matched to a gene. The CDR3 runs 14 residues. The CDR3 sequence: CASSVDGGRVEQFF. The CDR3, as DNA: TGTGCCAGCAGCGTAGATGGCGGGAGGGTCGAGCAGTTCTTC.

The chain is built from TRBV7-9 and TRBJ2-7; 7 positions agree with TRBD2. Trimming at V came to 5 bases and at J to 0 bases, leaving 4 bases not matched to a gene. CDR1 and CDR2 (germline): SEHNR, FQNEAQ (reference sequence). CDR3 length equals 14 residues. The CDR3 is CASSQAGNSYEQYF. The CDR3 region has the DNA TGTGCCAGCAGCCAAGCGGGGAACTCCTACGAGCAGTACTTC.

The CDR3 here is CASSPRGIGVEQYF. The CDR3 DNA is TGTGCCAGTAGTCCCAGGGGAATCGGGGTCGAGCAGTACTTC. The V gene is TRBV19, the J gene TRBJ2-7; TRBD1 is a possible D gene (6 bases). The CDR3 is 14 amino acids. Germline lookup yields CDR1 LNHDA and CDR2 SQIVND (reference sequence). V was cut by 5 bases and J by 6 bases, with 17 bases left in between.

The chain uses TRBV27 and TRBJ2-4, with 9 positions matching TRBD2. The CDR3 length is 14 residues. Germline V gene data show CDR1 as MNHEY and CDR2 as SMNVEV (reference sequence). J gave up 6 bases and V 0 bases, and 0 bases lay outside the gene matches. The CDR3 loop reads CASSLSTSGNIQYF. The CDR3 region has the DNA TGTGCCAGCAGTTTATCGACTAGCGGAAACATTCAGTACTTC.

This sequence joins TRBV27 and TRBJ2-6; D is perhaps TRBD2 (6 bases). V shed 6 bases and J shed 2 bases, with 17 bases lying between them. The CDR3 covers 17 residues. CDR1 and CDR2 from the germline V gene are MNHEY and SMNVEV (reference sequence). The CDR3 protein is CASSLIAGIAGANVLTF. Here the CDR3 DNA reads TGTGCCAGCAGCTTGATTGCGGGAATTGCTGGGGCCAACGTCCTGACTTTC.

This clone showed up just a few times. J is TRBJ2-5 and V is TRBV5-4; 9 bases fit TRBD1. This CDR3 region has 14 residues. CDR1 is SGHNT and CDR2 is YYREEE in the germline V gene (reference sequence). The trim removed 4 bases at V and 3 bases at J, leaving 4 bases unmatched. The CDR3 reads CASSDRGREETQYF. DNA of the CDR3: TGTGCCAGCAGCGACAGGGGGAGGGAAGAGACCCAGTACTTC. Variable domain in full (rest from reference TRBV5-4 and TRBJ2-5): ETGVTQSPTHLIKTRGQQVTLRCSSQSGHNTVSWYQQALGQGPQFIFQYYREEENGRGNFPPRFSGLQFPNYSSELNVNALELDDSALYLCASSDRGREETQYFGPGTRLLVL.

As regards this clone: In the same sample, other DNA sequences code for this CDR3. This chain links TRBV25-1 with TRBJ2-4; D is ambiguous. The CDR3 loop spans 15 amino acids. V was pared by 2 bases and J by 1 base, with 9 bases between. The V gene's germline CDR1 is MGHDK and CDR2 SYGVNS. The CDR3 bases are TGTGCCAGCAGTGAAAGGTACGGGGCCAAAAACATTCAGTACTTC. Amino acid sequence: CASSERYGAKNIQYF.